This T cell receptor beta chain was recovered during a study of cytomegalovirus exposure and HLA in healthy donors. TCRdb's copy holds only in-frame clones and misses some; the assay was immunoSEQ multiplex PCR. The sample has 100,000 to 150,000 clones, around 90% seen once; the top ten hold 1.5% to 2.5%. V lost 2 bases to trimming and J lost 7 bases, with 18 bases between them. Germline V gene data show CDR1 as SGHNT and CDR2 as YENEEA. The CDR3 sequence is 15 residues long. The source material was PBMCs. V usage is TRBV11-3 and J usage is TRBJ2-7; TRBD1 might be the D (5 bases). This receptor was taken from a woman in her late teens or twenties in good health and CMV-seronegative. The CDR3 protein is CASSLRGSGPREQYF. CDR3 nucleotides: TGTGCCAGCAGCTTAAGGGGCTCCGGCCCACGGGAGCAGTACTTC.